This TCR beta chain emerged from a study of OX40 agonist ivuxolimab in advanced cancers. Study-wide background: Averaging about 60 years in age, with a range of about 23 to 79, the cohort was more than 75% male. Anti-PD-1, anti-PD-L1 or anti-CTLA-4 therapy given earlier was allowed, and around 40% had some.

The length of the CDR3 is 17 residues. Germline V gene lookup returns CDR1 SGHVS and CDR2 FNYEAQ. Unmatched junction bases numbered 10, after V lost 2 bases and J lost 2 bases. Produced via immunoSEQ multiplex PCR; TCRdb's table is partial and in-frame only. Among around 57,000 clones listed, about nine tenths were seen once. This clonotype was sampled from an adult with an advanced solid tumor such as melanoma, head and neck, liver or kidney cancer. This sample comprised CD4+ or CD8+ T cells sorted from blood, obtained in a trial of the OX40 agonist ivuxolimab. The genes are TRBV7-6 and TRBJ1-2; 8 bases fit TRBD1. DNA of the CDR3: TGTGCCAGCAGCTTATTCCCCAGGGGGCCCCAAAACTATGGCTACACCTTC. This sequence encodes CASSLFPRGPQNYGYTF.